This T cell receptor (beta chain) was captured by sequencing in a study of T cells in localized non-small cell lung cancer. Study results and limitations: Sequence data derive from only one tumor region, so heterogeneity remains possible. In the blood, greater T cell density corresponded to longer overall survival. Of the tissues analyzed, uninvolved adjacent lung showed maximal T cell clonality, greater than tumor. Adjacent lung was found to contain a median roughly 60 of the top 100 tumor clones.

In regard to this clone: Its antigen remains unknown.

Assay used: immunoSEQ multiplex PCR; TCRdb lists only in-frame clones, some missing. In the table there are around 45,000 clones, about 86% of which are singletons. Germline V lookup: CDR1 KGHSH, CDR2 LQKENI. The V and J ends lost 3 bases and 3 bases respectively, with 14 bases between them. The CDR3 totals 16 residues. The chain links TRBV18 to TRBJ2-2; D perhaps matches TRBD2 (5 bases). The sequence was obtained from a man between 35 and 75 years old with stage II lung adenocarcinoma. Sequencing used PBMCs, obtained before any cancer treatment. In DNA, the CDR3 is TGTGCCAGCTCACCGGAAGCGGCCAGGTACACCGGGGAGCTGTTTTTT. It yields the protein CASSPEAARYTGELFF. Full variable domain (outside the CDR3, taken from reference TRBV18 and TRBJ2-2): NAGVMQNPRHLVRRRGQEARLRCSPMKGHSHVYWYRQLPEEGLKFMVYLQKENIIDESGMPKERFSAEFPKEGPSILRIQQVVRGDSAAYFCASSPEAARYTGELFFGEGSRLTVL.